The present TCR beta chain was sequenced within a study of cytomegalovirus exposure and HLA in healthy donors. Overall study findings and caveats: Later on, analysis showed that most CMV-associated TCR beta chains appeared to be HLA-restricted. There were a few CMV-associated chains whose specificity for CMV antigens was confirmed in vitro. Researchers counted 164 TCR beta chains as cytomegalovirus-associated. Likely technical artifact: a cluster of highly shared sequence variants.

Germline V gene data show CDR1 as LGHNA and CDR2 as YSLEER. The CDR3 has 15 residues. V shed 4 bases and J shed 4 bases, with 14 bases lying between them. With respect to this clone: Its matching antigen is unknown.

The PCR contained 60 Vbeta and 13 Jbeta primers. Profiling relied on immunoSEQ multiplex PCR, and the TCRdb table lists in-frame clones only, not all of them. The data contain under 200,000 clones, 75% to 80% of them singletons. The sample taken for sequencing was PBMCs. The sequence was obtained from a man between 50 and 59 years old in good health and CMV-seropositive. The V call is TRBV4-3, the J call TRBJ1-3; D ambiguous. The CDR3 here is CASSRAVSGGNTIYF. CDR3 DNA sequence: TGCGCCAGCAGCCGAGCAGTTAGCGGGGGAAACACCATATATTTT.